Listed here are 11 T cell receptor beta chains from one sample, sequenced in a study of T cell clones after liver transplantation. Using immunoSEQ multiplex PCR, the repertoire was profiled, and TCRdb retains in-frame clones only, with some absent. The table has just over 60,000 clones, 70% to 75% seen once. This specimen was CD4+ T cells from blood, taken before liver transplant. All receptors come from a human donor who received a liver transplant.

The gene calls are TRBV6-1 and TRBJ2-7, with D possibly TRBD2 on 6 matching bases. The germline CDR1 and CDR2 sequences are MNHNS and SASEGT. V was cut by 4 bases and J by 0 bases, with 13 bases left in between. The CDR3 covers 15 residues. CDR3 protein: CASSGGLQSSYEQYF. The CDR3 DNA sequence: TGTGCCAGCAGTGGGGGACTCCAGAGCTCCTACGAGCAGTACTTC.

The chain joins TRBV4-1 to TRBJ1-5; 8 nucleotides align to TRBD1. Germline V gene data show CDR1 as MGHRA and CDR2 as YSYEKL. The CDR3 extends over 16 amino acids. The ends lost 1 base at V and 0 bases at J; junction bases unmatched: 2. CDR3 DNA sequence: TGCGCCAGCAGCCAAGGGGGACAGGCTAGCAATCAGCCCCAGCATTTT. This sequence encodes CASSQGGQASNQPQHF.

The chain has TRBV4-1 and TRBJ1-3; TRBD1 is a possible D gene (6 bases). Trimming took 0 bases from V and 3 from J, leaving 12 bases between them. Per germline, CDR1 MGHRA and CDR2 YSYEKL. This CDR3 region has 16 residues. The CDR3 region has the DNA TGCGCCAGCAGCCAAGATTCCAGGGGTCTTGGAAACACCATATATTTT. Protein sequence: CASSQDSRGLGNTIYF.

This clone turned up a few times. V gene TRBV18 combines with J gene TRBJ2-2, with a possible D match to TRBD2 (6 bases). Germline assignment: CDR1 KGHSH and CDR2 LQKENI. The CDR3 runs to 16 residues. Deletions cut 6 bases from V and 1 base from J, with 15 bases between. As DNA, the CDR3 is TGTGCCAGCTCTCCGGAGGGACCCAGGAACACCGGGGAGCTGTTTTTT. This sequence encodes CASSPEGPRNTGELFF. Filled out from reference TRBV18 and TRBJ2-2, the complete variable domain reads NAGVMQNPRHLVRRRGQEARLRCSPMKGHSHVYWYRQLPEEGLKFMVYLQKENIIDESGMPKERFSAEFPKEGPSILRIQQVVRGDSAAYFCASSPEGPRNTGELFFGEGSRLTVL.

The chain couples TRBV10-3 to TRBJ1-2; D is perhaps TRBD1 (6 bases). The CDR3 sequence is 13 residues long. Germline V gene lookup returns CDR1 ENHRY and CDR2 SYGVKD. Trimming removed 5 bases at V and 4 bases at J, with 11 bases between. The CDR3 DNA reads as TGTGCCATCAGTACTGACAGGAGCTATGGCTACACCTTC. Encoded protein: CAISTDRSYGYTF.

The chain uses TRBV6-1 and TRBJ2-5, with 8 bases aligning to TRBD1. The CDR3 loop spans 14 amino acids. J was trimmed by 9 bases and V by 6 bases; bases with no gene match: 12. Germline lookup yields CDR1 MNHNS and CDR2 SASEGT. The CDR3 coding sequence is TGTGCCAGCAGACCTGACAGGGGCCAGACGGCCCAGTACTTC. This codes for CASRPDRGQTAQYF.

The chain joins TRBV7-2 to TRBJ2-1, with 8 bases matching TRBD1. CDR3 length: 14 amino acids. Germline assignment: CDR1 SGHTA and CDR2 FQGNSA. Trimming removed 5 bases from V and 10 bases from J; junction bases left unmatched: 10. CDR3 sequence reads: CASSGSGTGREQFF. The CDR3 bases are TGTGCCAGCAGCGGGTCCGGGACAGGCCGGGAGCAGTTCTTC.

The J gene is TRBJ2-7, the V gene TRBV5-1, with 9 bases lining up with TRBD1. Germline CDR1 is SGHRS and CDR2 is YFSETQ. The CDR3 is 13 residues long. V trimming: 4 bases; J trimming: 7 bases; junction bases outside the gene matches: 6. DNA for the CDR3: TGCGCCAGCAGCCAACAGGGGGCGCGGGAGCAGTACTTC. Translated: CASSQQGAREQYF.

The chain employs TRBV7-2 and TRBJ1-4, with D unclear. Between the trimmed V and J ends, which lost 3 bases and 8 bases, there was a span of 16 bases. Germline V gives CDR1 SGHTA, CDR2 FQGNSA. The CDR3 sequence is 15 residues long. CDR3 coding DNA: TGTGCCAGCAGCTTTGGAGGGCAGTCTCCCGAAAAACTGTTTTTT. This codes for CASSFGGQSPEKLFF.

V is TRBV30 and J is TRBJ1-2; D is perhaps TRBD1 (6 bases). Germline CDR1 reads GTSNPN; CDR2 reads SVGIG (reference sequence). The V end was cut by 2 bases, the J end by 0 bases, with 16 bases between. CDR3 size: 16 residues. The DNA of the CDR3 is TGTGCCTGGAGTAGGGACAACAGGGATCCTAACTATGGCTACACCTTC. Protein sequence: CAWSRDNRDPNYGYTF.

CDR3 coding DNA: TGTGCCAGCAGCCTTCCGGGGGGCACTGAAGCTTTCTTT. Protein product: CASSLPGGTEAFF. This chain connects TRBV28 to TRBJ1-1; D perhaps matches TRBD1 (5 bases). The CDR3 has 13 amino acids. With 6 bases removed from V and 4 bases from J, the gap between germline ends came to 12 bases. The germline gives CDR1 MDHEN, CDR2 SYDVKM. Based on the CDR3 plus reference TRBV28 and TRBJ1-1, the full variable domain is DVKVTQSSRYLVKRTGEKVFLECVQDMDHENMFWYRQDPGLGLRLIYFSYDVKMKEKGDIPEGYSVSREKKERFSLILESASTNQTSMYLCASSLPGGTEAFFGQGTRLTVV.